Below, 24 T cell receptor beta chains from the same sample are listed, as sequenced in a study of shared T cell receptors in the human thymus. Here immunoSEQ multiplex PCR was the method, and the copy in TCRdb shows in-frame clones only, minus some. Of hundreds of thousands of clones listed, about 90% were seen once; the top ten hold 0.0094%. Another study also made use of these data, one on human thymus T cells.

The sequencing input was thymocytes. The origin of the receptors is a boy younger than two with a congenital heart defect.

Points on this clone: Other DNA variants within this sample encode the same CDR3. This sequence joins TRBV7-2 and TRBJ2-1, with 10 bases fitting TRBD2. CDR1 SGHTA and CDR2 FQGNSA come from the germline V gene. The CDR3 consists of 16 residues. The V segment lost 6 bases and the J segment 2 bases; nucleotides outside the gene matches: 7. The CDR3 spells CASSLPGTSAYNEQFF. CDR3 in DNA: TGTGCCAGCAGTTTACCCGGGACTAGCGCCTACAATGAGCAGTTCTTC.

The V and J genes are TRBV6-5 and TRBJ2-1; 8 bases align to TRBD2. The CDR3 has 15 amino acids. Germline V gives CDR1 MNHEY, CDR2 SVGAGI. V lost 0 bases and J lost 3; bases outside the gene matches: 1. The CDR3 loop is CASSYSSGDYNEQFF. The CDR3 nucleotides are TGTGCCAGCAGTTACTCTAGCGGGGACTACAATGAGCAGTTCTTC.

The genes are TRBV4-1 and TRBJ2-7; TRBD1 matches at 7 bases. This CDR3 is built from 14 residues. Germline trimming cut 2 bases from V and 5 bases from J; bases unmatched to any gene: 6. CDR1 is MGHRA, CDR2 YSYEKL, per germline. CDR3 DNA sequence: TGCGCCAGCAGCCAATCGACAGGGTCCCACGAGCAGTACTTC. The encoded protein is CASSQSTGSHEQYF.

The genes are TRBV25-1 and TRBJ2-3; tentative D call: TRBD2 (6 bases). V lost 1 base and J 3 bases, leaving 11 bases between the germline ends. CDR1 is MGHDK, CDR2 SYGVNS, per germline. CDR3 length: 15 amino acids. The CDR3: CASSEFAGYTDTQYF. The DNA of the CDR3 is TGTGCCAGCAGTGAATTTGCGGGGTATACAGATACGCAGTATTTT.

The rearrangement links TRBV27 to TRBJ2-7, with a tentative D call TRBD1 (6 bases). Trimming removed 5 bases from V and 7 bases from J, with 30 bases in between. This CDR3 region has 18 residues. Germline values: CDR1 MNHEY, CDR2 SMNVEV (reference sequence). The CDR3: CASSGISSLQARGSEQYF. The CDR3 coding sequence is TGTGCCAGCAGTGGGATATCCTCTCTGCAGGCAAGGGGGAGTGAGCAGTACTTC.

The chain employs TRBV10-3 and TRBJ1-5; D is uncertain. V shed 8 bases and J shed 6 bases, with 11 bases lying between them. Germline V gives CDR1 ENHRY, CDR2 SYGVKD. CDR3 length: 12 amino acids. The CDR3 spells CAISRGSQPQHF. In DNA, the CDR3 is TGTGCCATCTCCCGCGGGAGTCAGCCCCAGCATTTT.

The chain is built from TRBV5-1 and TRBJ1-2; TRBD1 agrees at 10 bases. Unmatched junction bases numbered 2, after V lost 3 bases and J lost 6 bases. Germline V CDR1 and CDR2: SGHRS, YFSETQ. The CDR3 loop spans 13 amino acids. The CDR3 DNA follows: TGCGCCAGCAGCTCCGGGACAGGGGATGGCTACACCTTC. Its translation is CASSSGTGDGYTF.

This chain uses TRBV5-1 with TRBJ2-1; TRBD2 matches at 15 bases. CDR3 length: 21 residues. In germline, CDR1 is SGHRS, CDR2 YFSETQ. The J segment lost 4 bases and the V segment lost 0 bases, leaving 14 bases of the junction unmatched. The CDR3 nucleotides are TGCGCCAGCAGCTTGGCCCCCCTGCGGACTAGCGGGGGGGCCGGTTACAATGAGCAGTTCTTC. Protein sequence: CASSLAPLRTSGGAGYNEQFF.

V and J are TRBV14 and TRBJ2-7; a possible D gene is TRBD1 (5 bases). The germline gives CDR1 SGHDN, CDR2 FVKESK. Trimming pared 1 base from V and 4 bases from J, leaving 14 bases between. CDR3 length equals 15 residues. The CDR3 is CASSQGPGWPYEQYF. Written as DNA, the CDR3 is TGTGCCAGCAGCCAAGGACCAGGGTGGCCTTACGAGCAGTACTTC.

This chain connects TRBV6-1 to TRBJ1-2, with TRBD1 identical over 9 bases. Germline V gives CDR1 MNHNS, CDR2 SASEGT. V was clipped by 0 bases and J by 3 bases; unmatched bases: 5. The CDR3 runs 16 residues. The CDR3 DNA follows: TGTGCCAGCAGTGAAGCCGGGGGACAGGGCCACTATGGCTACACCTTC. Translating gives CASSEAGGQGHYGYTF.

V usage is TRBV7-3 and J usage is TRBJ2-7, with a tentative D call TRBD2 (5 bases). Trimming pared 2 bases from V and 7 bases from J, leaving 12 bases between. This CDR3 spans 13 amino acids. Germline-derived CDR1 and CDR2 are SGHTA and FQGTGA. CDR3 residues: CASSLARGSEQYF. The CDR3 DNA reads TGTGCCAGCAGCTTAGCCCGGGGTAGTGAGCAGTACTTC.

V and J are TRBV2 and TRBJ2-3, with a possible D match to TRBD2 (6 bases). CDR1 SNHLY and CDR2 FYNNEI come from the germline V gene. Trimming took off 5 bases at V and 4 bases at J, with 13 bases between the two ends. The CDR3 is 14 amino acids. The CDR3 DNA follows: TGTGCCAGCAGTTCTCACGGGAGTGCAGATACGCAGTATTTT. Translating gives CASSSHGSADTQYF. Looking up the rest from reference TRBV2 and TRBJ2-3 gives the full variable domain: EPEVTQTPSHQVTQMGQEVILRCVPISNHLYFYWYRQILGQKVEFLVSFYNNEISEKSEIFDDQFSVERPDGSNFTLKIRSTKLEDSAMYFCASSSHGSADTQYFGPGTRLTVL.

The rearrangement links TRBV19 to TRBJ2-1, with TRBD2 matching 8 bases. V dropped 6 bases and J dropped 5; count of bases not matched to a gene: 12. The germline V gene has CDR1 LNHDA and CDR2 SQIVND (reference sequence). CDR3 length equals 16 residues. The CDR3 is CASRPRRGGAHNEQFF. The CDR3 nucleotides are TGTGCCAGTAGACCCCGCCGGGGGGGGGCCCACAATGAGCAGTTCTTC.

This clone was recorded a few times. V is TRBV18 and J is TRBJ2-7; D is unresolved. Trimming pared 4 bases from V and 5 bases from J, leaving 15 bases between. Germline CDR1 and CDR2: KGHSH and LQKENI. The CDR3 runs 14 residues. CDR3 DNA: TGTGCCAGCTCACTCCCGACGATGGCGGACGAGCAGTACTTC. Translation gives CASSLPTMADEQYF.

V is TRBV10-3 and J is TRBJ2-1; 14 positions match TRBD2. The CDR3 runs to 15 residues. Unmatched junction bases numbered 5, after V lost 6 bases and J lost 7 bases. Germline CDR1 ENHRY, CDR2 SYGVKD. The chain's CDR3 is CAIRVTSGGANEQFF. The CDR3 DNA sequence: TGTGCCATCAGGGTGACTAGCGGGGGGGCGAATGAGCAGTTCTTC.

V usage is TRBV4-3 and J usage is TRBJ2-3; a weak D match, TRBD1 (5 bases). CDR1 and CDR2 (germline): LGHNA, YSLEER. Between the trimmed V and J ends, which lost 7 bases and 5 bases, there was a span of 13 bases. The length of the CDR3 is 13 residues. The CDR3 sequence is CASKGRGKDTQYF. The CDR3 region has the DNA TGCGCCAGCAAAGGAAGGGGTAAAGATACGCAGTATTTT.

The chain uses TRBV19 and TRBJ1-5; D is unresolved. Germline V gene data show CDR1 as LNHDA and CDR2 as SQIVND (reference sequence). The CDR3 loop spans 12 amino acids. V was pared by 5 bases and J by 5 bases, with 7 bases between. The CDR3 spells CASSFLYQPQHF. CDR3 DNA: TGTGCCAGTAGTTTCCTTTATCAGCCCCAGCATTTT.

This chain connects TRBV29-1 to TRBJ2-1; D gene ambiguous. Germline CDR1 reads SQVTM; CDR2 reads ANQGSEA. V was cut by 4 bases and J by 9 bases, with 7 bases left in between. The CDR3 has 10 amino acids. The CDR3: CSVVVVEQFF. The CDR3 bases are TGCAGCGTTGTTGTAGTTGAGCAGTTCTTC.

The gene calls are TRBV28 and TRBJ2-2; perhaps TRBD2 as D (5 bases). V lost 7 bases to trimming and J lost 1 base, with 13 bases between them. Looked up from germline, CDR1 is MDHEN and CDR2 is SYDVKM. The CDR3 spans 15 residues. CDR3 nucleotide sequence: TGTGCCAGCAACTTTGGACTCCTGAACACCGGGGAGCTGTTTTTT. Amino acid sequence: CASNFGLLNTGELFF.

V gene TRBV6-5 combines with J gene TRBJ2-7; 10 nucleotides line up with TRBD1. This CDR3 has 14 amino acids. V was pared by 5 bases and J by 6 bases, with 7 bases of the junction left unmatched. Germline V CDR1 and CDR2: MNHEY, SVGAGI. The CDR3 bases are TGTGCCAGCAGTGAAAAGAGGACAGGGGGCGAGCAGTACTTC. It specifies CASSEKRTGGEQYF.

The genes are TRBV4-2 and TRBJ2-5; D may be TRBD2 (7 bases). V was clipped by 0 bases and J by 5 bases, with 22 bases between them. The CDR3 runs to 18 residues. CDR1 and CDR2 (germline): LGHNA, YNFKEQ. The CDR3 protein is CASSQECGGGARGETQYF. The CDR3 nucleotides are TGTGCCAGCAGCCAAGAATGCGGTGGGGGGGCCCGGGGGGAGACCCAGTACTTC.

This clone was detected a few times. The V gene is TRBV4-3, the J gene TRBJ1-2; D ambiguous. The CDR3 is 17 amino acids. Per germline, CDR1 LGHNA and CDR2 YSLEER. V was shortened by 0 bases and J by 4 bases, with 18 bases between the two germline ends. CDR3 DNA sequence: TGCGCCAGCAGCCAAGATTTGGGTGAAGGAGGCGGCTATGGCTACACCTTC. It codes for CASSQDLGEGGGYGYTF.

The chain combines TRBV28 with TRBJ1-5; D ambiguous. The CDR3 sequence is 16 residues long. Germline-derived CDR1 and CDR2 are MDHEN and SYDVKM. Trimming left V 5 bases short and J 2 bases short, with 16 bases between. CDR3 sequence: CASSTRPREGNQPQHF. The CDR3 DNA reads as TGTGCCAGCAGTACGCGTCCAAGGGAGGGCAATCAGCCCCAGCATTTT.

The chain uses TRBV6-5 and TRBJ1-1; D perhaps matches TRBD1 (5 bases). Germline-derived CDR1 and CDR2 are MNHEY and SVGAGI. The CDR3 is made up of 12 amino acids. The V gene lost 5 bases and the J gene lost 8 bases, with 12 bases spanning the gap. The CDR3 loop is CASSGQGLEAFF. For the CDR3, the DNA is TGTGCCAGCAGTGGTCAGGGATTGGAAGCTTTCTTT.